This entry lists 30 T cell receptor beta chains sequenced from one sample in a study of immune evolution from preneoplasia to lung adenocarcinoma (dated by TCRdb to the early 2020s). Library preparation was by the immunoSEQ multiplex PCR assay. TCRdb mirrors the immuneACCESS table, restricted to in-frame sequences. Some clones are absent from its copies; in checked studies, under half trace to an unresolved V gene, and the reason for the others is unknown. For this sample the table gives about 14,000 clones, of which 75% to 85% were detected only once. The top ten hold roughly 4.5% of the sample. Input material: FFPE minimally invasive lung adenocarcinoma tissue. The cell subset or site label, read with the paper, signifies: micro-invasive lung adenocarcinoma (MIA). These receptors were taken from a person aged 65 to 85 with lung adenocarcinoma.

This clone was counted a single time. This chain links TRBV29-1 with TRBJ1-1; D not certain. The V gene lost 3 bases and the J gene lost 2 bases, with 1 base spanning the gap. This CDR3 region has 10 residues. From germline, CDR1 is SQVTM and CDR2 ANQGSEA. CDR3 nucleotides: TGCAGCGTTGACAACACTGAAGCTTTCTTT. This translates into CSVDNTEAFF.

The CDR3 region is CASSFSRGNDQPQHF. In DNA form, the CDR3 reads TGTGCCAGCAGCTTTAGCCGGGGCAACGATCAGCCCCAGCATTTT. The genes are TRBV5-6 and TRBJ1-5; the D gene is possibly TRBD1 (5 bases). From germline, CDR1 is SGHDT and CDR2 YYEEEE. The CDR3 length is 15 residues. V was pared by 2 bases and J by 5 bases, with 14 bases between.

The chain is built from TRBV28 and TRBJ1-2; no reliable D call. The germline gives CDR1 MDHEN, CDR2 SYDVKM. The CDR3 totals 16 residues. Trimming removed 6 bases at V and 4 bases at J, with 21 bases between. The CDR3 sequence: CASSGLGGNLLYGYTF. CDR3 DNA sequence: TGTGCCAGCAGCGGATTGGGCGGAAACCTTCTCTATGGCTACACCTTC.

V and J are TRBV5-1 and TRBJ2-1; no clear D gene. The CDR3 spans 15 residues. V was shortened by 2 bases and J by 4 bases, with 13 bases between the two germline ends. CDR1 and CDR2 from the germline V gene are SGHRS and YFSETQ. The CDR3 loop is CASSLDVGIYNEQFF. In nucleotides, the CDR3 is TGCGCCAGCAGCTTAGACGTTGGAATTTACAATGAGCAGTTCTTC.

The chain employs TRBV15 and TRBJ2-3, with 10 positions matching TRBD2. Trimming removed 0 bases from V and 1 base from J; junction bases left unmatched: 1. This CDR3 has 16 amino acids. CDR1 is LNHNV, CDR2 YYDKDF, per germline (reference sequence). The CDR3 DNA is TGTGCCACCAGCAGAGACGGGACTAGCGGCACAGATACGCAGTATTTT. This sequence encodes CATSRDGTSGTDTQYF.

This clone turned up a few times. The chain carries TRBV7-3 and TRBJ2-1; D call uncertain. The CDR3 sequence is 13 residues long. Germline assignment: CDR1 SGHTA and CDR2 FQGTGA. Trimming took 5 bases from V and 0 from J, leaving 5 bases between them. The CDR3 sequence: CASSISSYNEQFF. In nucleotides, the CDR3 is TGTGCCAGCAGCATCAGCTCCTACAATGAGCAGTTCTTC.

The chain carries TRBV19 and TRBJ2-1; 9 bases map to TRBD2. Unmatched junction bases numbered 0, after V lost 1 base and J lost 8 bases. Germline V CDR1 and CDR2: LNHDA, SQIVND (reference sequence). This CDR3 is built from 13 residues. The CDR3 region is CASSIGTSDEQFF. In DNA, the CDR3 is TGTGCCAGTAGTATAGGGACTAGCGATGAGCAGTTCTTC.

This sequence joins TRBV30 and TRBJ1-1; TRBD1 aligns across 10 bases. Trimming took 4 bases from V and 1 from J; bases not matched to a gene: 12. Germline V CDR1 and CDR2: GTSNPN, SVGIG (reference sequence). CDR3 size: 17 residues. Here the CDR3 reads CAWKSGTGVEENTEAFF. CDR3 nucleotides: TGTGCCTGGAAATCCGGGACAGGGGTCGAGGAGAACACTGAAGCTTTCTTT.

V usage is TRBV11-2 and J usage is TRBJ2-2, with D unresolved. This CDR3 contains 16 residues. V was shortened by 1 base and J by 4 bases, with 13 bases between the two germline ends. Germline V gene data show CDR1 as SGHAT and CDR2 as FQNNGV. CDR3: CASSLVVQISTGELFF. The CDR3, as DNA: TGTGCCAGCAGCTTAGTGGTACAGATTTCCACCGGGGAGCTGTTTTTT. The full variable domain, completed using reference TRBV11-2 and TRBJ2-2, is EAGVAQSPRYKIIEKRQSVAFWCNPISGHATLYWYQQILGQGPKLLIQFQNNGVVDDSQLPKDRFSAERLKGVDSTLKIQPAKLEDSAVYLCASSLVVQISTGELFFGEGSRLTVL.

CDR3 bases: TGTGCCGGACCGCCCCCCCCCGGGACACCGTATGGCTACACCTTC. This translates into CAGPPPPGTPYGYTF. The V gene is TRBV30, the J gene TRBJ1-2; possibly TRBD1 for D (6 bases). CDR3 length: 15 residues. V was cut by 8 bases and J by 5 bases, with 24 bases left in between. Germline-derived CDR1 and CDR2 are GTSNPN and SVGIG (reference sequence). The whole variable domain, filled in from reference TRBV30 and TRBJ1-2, reads SQTIHQWPATLVQPVGSPLSLECTVEGTSNPNLYWYRQAAGRGLQLLFYSVGIGQISSEVPQNLSASRPQDRQFILSSKKLLLSDSGFYLCAGPPPPGTPYGYTFGSGTRLTVV.

This chain links TRBV6-5 with TRBJ1-2; D unresolved. Germline CDR1 reads MNHEY; CDR2 reads SVGAGI. Trimming stripped 0 bases from V and 5 bases from J, with 10 bases between. This CDR3 has 14 amino acids. This chain's CDR3 is CASSYSEGPYGYTF. CDR3 in DNA: TGTGCCAGCAGTTACTCGGAAGGGCCTTATGGCTACACCTTC.

V and J are TRBV4-2 and TRBJ2-5, with TRBD2 matching over 7 bases. Trimming cost V 0 bases and J 5 bases; bases outside gene matches: 6. Germline V gene sequence: CDR1 LGHNA, CDR2 YNFKEQ. The CDR3 covers 15 residues. CDR3 bases: TGTGCCAGCAGCCAAGAATGGCGGGAGCGTGAGACCCAGTACTTC. This sequence encodes CASSQEWRERETQYF.

The chain recombines TRBV28 with TRBJ1-2, with no clear D. Germline lookup yields CDR1 MDHEN and CDR2 SYDVKM. The CDR3 is made up of 14 amino acids. Trimming shortened V by 6 bases and J by 4 bases, and 15 bases separated the two germline ends. Here the CDR3 reads CASRSIDGAYGYTF. The CDR3 region has the DNA TGTGCCAGCAGGTCAATTGACGGAGCCTATGGCTACACCTTC.

The chain recombines TRBV18 with TRBJ2-1, with 8 bases lining up with TRBD1. The V and J ends lost 0 bases and 5 bases, in that order; junction bases with no gene match: 6. Germline CDR1 is KGHSH and CDR2 is LQKENI. The CDR3 spans 16 residues. In DNA, the CDR3 is TGTGCCAGCTCACCACCGCCGGACAGGGTCGACAATGAGCAGTTCTTC. Protein product: CASSPPPDRVDNEQFF.

This rearrangement joins TRBV7-2 to TRBJ2-7; 11 bases line up with TRBD1. The CDR3 has 16 amino acids. Germline assignment: CDR1 SGHTA and CDR2 FQGNSA. J was trimmed by 4 bases and V by 0 bases; bases with no gene match: 5. CDR3 coding DNA: TGTGCCAGCAGCTTAGCCGCCGGACAGGGGGCTTACGAGCAGTACTTC. It codes for CASSLAAGQGAYEQYF.

The V call is TRBV27, the J call TRBJ1-1; 12 nucleotides match TRBD1. This CDR3 is built from 15 residues. Germline assignment: CDR1 MNHEY and CDR2 SMNVEV (reference sequence). The V gene end was trimmed by 5 bases and the J gene end by 8 bases; junction bases not matched to a gene: 9. The CDR3: CASSAPGTGGREAFF. The CDR3 region has the DNA TGTGCCAGCAGTGCCCCCGGGACAGGGGGCAGGGAAGCTTTCTTT.

The sample holds one count of this clone. The chain uses TRBV6-5 and TRBJ1-2; 7 nucleotides match TRBD1. CDR3 length: 14 residues. Trimming removed 5 bases from V and 3 bases from J; junction bases left unmatched: 6. The germline CDR1 and CDR2 sequences are MNHEY and SVGAGI. The CDR3 loop is CASSRQGSDYGYTF. The CDR3 DNA reads as TGTGCCAGCAGTCGACAGGGCTCCGACTATGGCTACACCTTC.

The chain employs TRBV19 and TRBJ2-1; 7 positions agree with TRBD2. After removal of 6 bases from V and 1 base from J, the junction contained 3 bases not matched to a gene. The CDR3 consists of 14 residues. CDR1 and CDR2 from the germline V gene are LNHDA and SQIVND (reference sequence). CDR3 DNA sequence: TGTGCCAGTAGGGCAGCGGGATCCTACAATGAGCAGTTCTTC. This encodes CASRAAGSYNEQFF.

This chain uses TRBV15 with TRBJ1-4; tentatively, D is TRBD1 (5 bases). Deletions cut 5 bases from V and 1 base from J, with 17 bases between. The CDR3 covers 17 residues. The germline V gene has CDR1 LNHNV and CDR2 YYDKDF (reference sequence). CDR3 residues: CATSSRGATRTNEKLFF. In DNA, the CDR3 is TGTGCCACCAGCTCCCGCGGGGCTACCAGAACTAATGAAAAACTGTTTTTT.

V and J are TRBV28 and TRBJ1-2, with D possibly matching TRBD1 (6 bases). V was shortened by 5 bases and J by 12 bases, with 16 bases between the two germline ends. Germline V CDR1 and CDR2: MDHEN, SYDVKM. The CDR3 runs 12 residues. The CDR3 loop is CASSLPQGSDTF. For the CDR3, the DNA is TGTGCCAGCAGTCTCCCACAGGGATCGGACACCTTC.

The chain is built from TRBV6-5 and TRBJ2-4; no definite D call. With 4 bases removed from V and 4 bases from J, the gap between germline ends came to 8 bases. CDR1 is MNHEY, CDR2 SVGAGI, per germline. The CDR3 extends over 13 amino acids. The CDR3 loop is CASSLRSKNIQYF. Here the CDR3 DNA reads TGTGCCAGCAGTTTAAGGTCGAAAAACATTCAGTACTTC.

The chain recombines TRBV11-2 with TRBJ2-7; TRBD2 is a possible D gene (5 bases). The V gene lost 2 bases and the J gene lost 1 base, with 15 bases spanning the gap. Per germline, CDR1 SGHAT and CDR2 FQNNGV. CDR3 length equals 16 residues. The CDR3: CASSLILAPGSYEQYF. In DNA form, the CDR3 reads TGTGCCAGCAGCTTAATCTTGGCCCCGGGGTCCTACGAGCAGTACTTC.

This clone has only one observation. The chain uses TRBV29-1 and TRBJ1-2; 9 nucleotides line up with TRBD1. Germline loops: CDR1 SQVTM, CDR2 ANQGSEA. The CDR3 extends over 11 amino acids. Trimming at V came to 6 bases and at J to 6 bases, leaving 2 bases not matched to a gene. The CDR3 coding sequence is TGCAGCGTGCGGACAGGGGATGGCTACACCTTC. Its translation: CSVRTGDGYTF.

The CDR3 sequence is CAWSDGGGADTQYF. CDR3 coding DNA: TGTGCCTGGAGTGACGGCGGGGGGGCGGATACGCAGTATTTT. The chain couples TRBV30 to TRBJ2-3; 9 bases map to TRBD2. The germline CDR1 and CDR2 sequences are GTSNPN and SVGIG (reference sequence). The CDR3 spans 14 residues. V shed 1 base and J 6 bases; nucleotides not matched to a gene: 5.

The chain employs TRBV2 and TRBJ1-4; perhaps TRBD1 as D (6 bases). Per the germline V gene, CDR1 is SNHLY and CDR2 is FYNNEI. Between the trimmed V and J ends, which lost 5 bases and 7 bases, there was a span of 14 bases. The CDR3 runs to 14 residues. CDR3 DNA sequence: TGTGCCAGCAGTCTCACAGGGATCCGTGAAAAACTGTTTTTT. It translates to CASSLTGIREKLFF.

This clone was counted between two and nine times. The chain uses TRBV2 and TRBJ2-7; D is perhaps TRBD2 (5 bases). V shed 4 bases and J shed 0 bases, with 10 bases lying between them. This CDR3 is 14 amino acids long. Germline assignment: CDR1 SNHLY and CDR2 FYNNEI. CDR3 amino acids: CASSGPSLSYEQYF. As DNA, the CDR3 is TGTGCCAGCAGTGGTCCTAGCCTCTCCTACGAGCAGTACTTC.

This chain links TRBV30 with TRBJ1-2; D unresolved. Germline assignment: CDR1 GTSNPN and CDR2 SVGIG (reference sequence). The CDR3 extends over 14 amino acids. Trimming cost V 4 bases and J 5 bases, with 17 bases left between them. The DNA for the CDR3 is TGTGCCTGGACTCGACCCGCGGAGCCATATGGCTACACCTTC. Translating it yields CAWTRPAEPYGYTF. The full variable domain, with the rest looked up from reference TRBV30 and TRBJ1-2, is SQTIHQWPATLVQPVGSPLSLECTVEGTSNPNLYWYRQAAGRGLQLLFYSVGIGQISSEVPQNLSASRPQDRQFILSSKKLLLSDSGFYLCAWTRPAEPYGYTFGSGTRLTVV.

The chain recombines TRBV4-1 with TRBJ2-3, with 9 bases fitting TRBD2. After removal of 0 bases from V and 6 bases from J, the junction contained 7 bases not matched to a gene. The CDR3 length is 16 residues. Germline-derived CDR1 and CDR2 are MGHRA and YSYEKL. In nucleotides, the CDR3 is TGCGCCAGCAGCCAAGAAGGGCGGGGGGGCCTCGATACGCAGTATTTT. Protein product: CASSQEGRGGLDTQYF.

The V call is TRBV7-6, the J call TRBJ2-2; no clear D gene. The germline V and J ends were trimmed by 2 bases and 3 bases, with 4 bases remaining between them. In germline, CDR1 is SGHVS, CDR2 FNYEAQ. The CDR3 has 13 residues. The CDR3 sequence is CASSLQDTGELFF. CDR3 in DNA: TGTGCCAGCAGCTTACAGGACACCGGGGAGCTGTTTTTT.

The chain couples TRBV27 to TRBJ1-5; no reliable D call. Germline loops: CDR1 MNHEY, CDR2 SMNVEV (reference sequence). V was shortened by 5 bases and J by 4 bases, with 9 bases between the two germline ends. This CDR3 comprises 13 residues. CDR3 coding DNA: TGTGCCAGCAGTCCGCTAGGTAATCAGCCCCAGCATTTT. Its protein is CASSPLGNQPQHF.